Below, 18 T cell receptor beta chains from the same sample are listed, as sequenced in a study of cytomegalovirus exposure and HLA in healthy donors (dated by TCRdb to about 2017). Receptors were amplified or captured by the immunoSEQ multiplex PCR assay. For the multiplex PCR, a mixture combining 60 forward primers for TCR Vbeta segments and 13 reverse primers for TCR Jbeta segments was used. In its TCRdb copy, this immuneACCESS table keeps in-frame sequences only and misses some clones. Where compared with another copy, unresolved V genes explain less than half of these, and the others have no known cause. This sample comprises around 130,000 clones, roughly 80% of them detected only once. Roughly 4.2% of the sample rests with the top ten. Sequences were obtained from PBMCs. Receptors originate from a woman aged 40 to 50 in good health and CMV-seronegative.

V usage is TRBV7-2 and J usage is TRBJ2-2; no firm D call. The germline gives CDR1 SGHTA, CDR2 FQGNSA. CDR3 length equals 15 residues. The V and J ends lost 2 bases and 2 bases respectively, with 9 bases between them. As DNA, the CDR3 is TGTGCCAGCAGCTTAAACCAGGAAAACACCGGGGAGCTGTTTTTT. This translates into CASSLNQENTGELFF.

This chain links TRBV15 with TRBJ1-1; a weak D match, TRBD1 (5 bases). The CDR3 spans 13 residues. Germline V gene data show CDR1 as LNHNV and CDR2 as YYDKDF (reference sequence). Trimming left V 5 bases short and J 4 bases short, with 11 bases between. This chain's CDR3 is CATSGAGGTEAFF. The CDR3 DNA sequence: TGTGCCACCAGCGGGGCGGGGGGCACTGAAGCTTTCTTT.

V gene TRBV4-1 combines with J gene TRBJ1-2; TRBD1 agrees at 7 bases. The CDR3 loop spans 15 amino acids. Germline CDR1 reads MGHRA; CDR2 reads YSYEKL. V shed 0 bases, J shed 4 bases, and the junction held 5 bases outside the gene matches. CDR3 protein: CASSQDSTGTYGYTF. CDR3 coding DNA: TGCGCCAGCAGCCAAGACTCGACAGGGACCTATGGCTACACCTTC.

In this sample, this clone turned up a few times. The V call is TRBV4-3, the J call TRBJ1-5; D unresolved. V was clipped by 0 bases and J by 3 bases, with 12 bases between them. CDR3 length: 16 amino acids. CDR1 and CDR2 (germline): LGHNA, YSLEER. The CDR3 is CASSQDWRGINQPQHF. Here the CDR3 DNA reads TGCGCCAGCAGCCAAGATTGGCGGGGAATCAATCAGCCCCAGCATTTT.

The V gene is TRBV27, the J gene TRBJ2-1; possible D gene TRBD1, 6 bases. V was clipped by 2 bases and J by 9 bases, with 14 bases between them. Germline CDR1 MNHEY, CDR2 SMNVEV (reference sequence). The CDR3 contains 14 residues. The CDR3 loop is CASSLGPGAAEQFF. The CDR3 nucleotides read TGTGCCAGCAGTTTAGGGCCAGGGGCGGCTGAGCAGTTCTTC.

The chain joins TRBV2 to TRBJ1-1, with TRBD1 identical over 11 bases. Looked up from germline, CDR1 is SNHLY and CDR2 is FYNNEI. V dropped 2 bases and J dropped 1; count of bases not matched to a gene: 6. CDR3 length: 17 residues. The CDR3 region is CASSELGQGGRNTEAFF. The CDR3 nucleotides read TGTGCCAGCAGTGAACTGGGACAGGGGGGGAGGAACACTGAAGCTTTCTTT.

This sequence joins TRBV15 and TRBJ2-7, with 12 positions matching TRBD1. The CDR3 spans 16 residues. Germline trimming cut 5 bases from V and 6 bases from J; bases unmatched to any gene: 11. From germline, CDR1 is LNHNV and CDR2 YYDKDF (reference sequence). The CDR3 DNA reads TGTGCCACCAGCGGCCGAACCGGGACAGGGGGCTCCGAGCAGTACTTC. Residues: CATSGRTGTGGSEQYF. Combining the CDR3 with reference TRBV15 and TRBJ2-7 gives the whole variable domain DAMVIQNPRYQVTQFGKPVTLSCSQTLNHNVMYWYQQKSSQAPKLLFHYYDKDFNNEADTPDNFQSRRPNTSFCFLDIRSPGLGDTAMYLCATSGRTGTGGSEQYFGPGTRLTVT.

V usage is TRBV19 and J usage is TRBJ2-2, with 14 positions matching TRBD2. CDR1 LNHDA and CDR2 SQIVND come from the germline V gene (reference sequence). V shed 4 bases, J shed 0 bases, and the junction held 4 bases outside the gene matches. The CDR3 is 18 amino acids. The CDR3 protein is CASSRGLAGGPNTGELFF. The CDR3 coding sequence is TGTGCCAGTAGTAGAGGACTAGCGGGAGGTCCGAACACCGGGGAGCTGTTTTTT.

This chain uses TRBV28 with TRBJ1-5; 10 bases map to TRBD1. Germline CDR1 MDHEN, CDR2 SYDVKM. The CDR3 is made up of 17 amino acids. V dropped 5 bases and J dropped 6; count of bases not matched to a gene: 13. The CDR3 here is CASSPDRGIERGQPQHF. Here the CDR3 DNA reads TGTGCCAGCAGTCCGGACAGGGGGATAGAAAGGGGTCAGCCCCAGCATTTT.

The CDR3 region has the DNA TGCGCCAGCAGCTTGTCGGGTCCCAGGGACGAGCAGTACTTC. This encodes CASSLSGPRDEQYF. This chain joins TRBV5-1 and TRBJ2-7; D is possibly TRBD1 (5 bases). V lost 1 base, J lost 5 bases, and 13 bases lay in between. The CDR3 length is 14 residues. Germline V gene lookup returns CDR1 SGHRS and CDR2 YFSETQ.

J is TRBJ2-5 and V is TRBV4-2, with TRBD2 matching over 9 bases. Germline CDR1 is LGHNA and CDR2 is YNFKEQ. CDR3 length equals 19 residues. J was trimmed by 5 bases and V by 1 base; bases with no gene match: 17. The CDR3 sequence is CASSQVPREGTGSAETQYF. The CDR3 DNA follows: TGTGCCAGCAGCCAAGTACCGCGGGAGGGGACCGGCTCCGCTGAGACCCAGTACTTC.

The table lists this clone with a few counts. The genes are TRBV2 and TRBJ2-7; D not certain. Germline V gives CDR1 SNHLY, CDR2 FYNNEI. The V end was cut by 4 bases, the J end by 5 bases, with 12 bases between. The CDR3 has 13 residues. The CDR3 coding sequence is TGTGCCAGCAGTGCGGTAGCCGTCGACGAGCAGTACTTC. Its translation is CASSAVAVDEQYF.

The chain recombines TRBV7-9 with TRBJ1-1; possibly TRBD1 for D (5 bases). V gave up 5 bases and J gave up 4 bases, with 17 bases separating them. The germline gives CDR1 SEHNR, CDR2 FQNEAQ (reference sequence). The CDR3 spans 15 residues. The CDR3 nucleotides read TGTGCCAGCAGCAGCCTCGTGGGGGGGGGCACTGAAGCTTTCTTT. Its protein product is CASSSLVGGGTEAFF.

The chain carries TRBV9 and TRBJ2-2; 13 positions agree with TRBD2. Germline trimming cut 4 bases from V and 7 bases from J; bases unmatched to any gene: 13. Germline lookup yields CDR1 SGDLS and CDR2 YYNGEE. CDR3 length equals 18 residues. CDR3: CASSPRGLAGKSDGELFF. Here the CDR3 DNA reads TGTGCCAGCAGCCCCCGGGGACTAGCGGGGAAATCGGACGGGGAGCTGTTTTTT. The complete variable domain, with remaining parts taken from reference TRBV9 and TRBJ2-2, reads DSGVTQTPKHLITATGQRVTLRCSPRSGDLSVYWYQQSLDQGLQFLIQYYNGEERAKGNILERFSAQQFPDLHSELNLSSLELGDSALYFCASSPRGLAGKSDGELFFGEGSRLTVL.

The DNA for the CDR3 is TGTGCCAGCAGCCGGGACAGGGAAGAGACCCAGTACTTC. Encoded protein: CASSRDREETQYF. This rearrangement joins TRBV11-2 to TRBJ2-5, with TRBD1 matching 9 bases. This CDR3 contains 13 residues. The junction had 1 base not matched to a gene; V was cut back by 5 bases and J by 3 bases. Germline CDR1 and CDR2: SGHAT and FQNNGV.

As regards this clone: The sample holds other DNA sequences that translate to the same CDR3. The CDR3 sequence: CASSLGRVETQYF. DNA of the CDR3: TGTGCCAGCAGTTTGGGGAGGGTGGAGACCCAGTACTTC. The chain has TRBV28 and TRBJ2-5; 7 bases line up with TRBD2. The trim removed 3 bases at V and 5 bases at J, leaving 3 bases unmatched. This CDR3 spans 13 amino acids. CDR1 MDHEN and CDR2 SYDVKM come from the germline V gene.

The sample holds one count of this clone. The CDR3 is CASRLDRAVNTGELFF. The CDR3 coding sequence is TGTGCCAGCAGACTGGACAGGGCGGTAAACACCGGGGAGCTGTTTTTT. The V call is TRBV28, the J call TRBJ2-2, with 8 bases matching TRBD1. Germline CDR1 and CDR2: MDHEN and SYDVKM. The CDR3 contains 16 residues. V lost 6 bases and J lost 2; bases outside the gene matches: 8.

The chain carries TRBV7-2 and TRBJ1-2; TRBD1 agrees at 7 bases. The CDR3 is made up of 14 amino acids. Germline V gene data show CDR1 as SGHTA and CDR2 as FQGNSA. V lost 7 bases and J lost 4; bases outside the gene matches: 9. The CDR3: CASTRDSEGYGYTF. CDR3 nucleotides: TGTGCCAGCACCCGGGACAGCGAGGGCTATGGCTACACCTTC.